The 7 T cell receptor beta chains in this list originate from one sample, sequenced in a study of TIL therapy for anti-PD-1-resistant metastatic lung cancer. Sequencing used immunoSEQ v3. The repertoire was sequenced with immunoSEQ multiplex PCR; TCRdb's copy has only in-frame clones and lacks some. This sample carries some 90,000 clones, around 71% of them seen once, and the ten largest clones take around 9.9%. Sample time point: pre-treatment sample, taken before nivolumab and TIL therapy. Tumor tissue came from excised metastases, mostly pleural nodules or supraclavicular lymph nodes. Sequencing was performed on tumor tissue, taken at baseline. Receptors originate from a person aged 25 to 80 with non-small cell lung cancer.

The J gene is TRBJ1-1, the V gene TRBV12-3 or TRBV12-4; TRBD1 agrees at 7 bases. The CDR3 is 12 amino acids. The V gene end was trimmed by 6 bases and the J gene end by 11 bases; junction bases not matched to a gene: 9. The CDR3 nucleotides read TGTGCCAGCAGGAGCCTTAACAGGGGTGCTTTCTTT. Its protein is CASRSLNRGAFF.

This rearrangement joins TRBV7-2 to TRBJ2-3, with TRBD2 identical over 11 bases. The CDR3 loop spans 16 amino acids. Germline-derived CDR1 and CDR2 are SGHTA and FQGNSA. J was trimmed by 0 bases and V by 1 base; bases with no gene match: 0. CDR3: CASSLGLAGSTDTQYF. The CDR3, as DNA: TGTGCCAGCAGCTTAGGACTAGCGGGAAGCACAGATACGCAGTATTTT.

This chain links TRBV28 with TRBJ2-7; TRBD1 aligns across 7 bases. Germline CDR1 is MDHEN and CDR2 is SYDVKM. There are 15 residues in the CDR3. The trim removed 4 bases at V and 2 bases at J, leaving 8 bases unmatched. CDR3 nucleotides: TGTGCCAGCAGTTCCTCCCGACAGGGTGCCTACGAGCAGTACTTC. Its protein is CASSSSRQGAYEQYF.

This clone was seen a handful of times. The V and J genes are TRBV27 and TRBJ2-7, with 12 bases matching TRBD1. Per germline, CDR1 MNHEY and CDR2 SMNVEV (reference sequence). With 5 bases clipped from V and 6 bases from J, the junction kept 11 bases outside the gene matches. The CDR3 length is 16 residues. CDR3 protein: CASSGRDRGLYIEQYF. The CDR3 DNA follows: TGTGCCAGCAGTGGCCGGGACAGGGGGCTCTATATCGAGCAGTACTTC.

This chain links TRBV5-8 with TRBJ2-3; 8 nucleotides agree with TRBD2. The CDR3 has 16 residues. Germline values: CDR1 SGHTS, CDR2 YDEGEE. J was trimmed by 7 bases and V by 0 bases; bases with no gene match: 10. The CDR3, as DNA: TGTGCCAGCAGCTTGGGCGTTAGCGGGACATATCATACGCAGTATTTT. Translated, it gives CASSLGVSGTYHTQYF.

V usage is TRBV3-1 (or the pseudogene TRBV3-2) and J usage is TRBJ2-5; D perhaps matches TRBD2 (6 bases). Germline V gene lookup returns CDR1 LGHDT and CDR2 YNNKEL (reference sequence). Trimming shortened V by 2 bases and J by 2 bases, and 15 bases separated the two germline ends. The CDR3 runs 16 residues. CDR3 DNA sequence: TGTGCCAGCAGCCAACCTAGGAGGAGGGGTCAAGAGACCCAGTACTTC. Amino acid sequence: CASSQPRRRGQETQYF.

The chain recombines TRBV4-1 with TRBJ2-1, with D tentatively TRBD2 (6 bases). V shed 0 bases and J shed 9 bases, with 15 bases lying between them. The germline gives CDR1 MGHRA, CDR2 YSYEKL. The CDR3 sequence is 15 residues long. The CDR3 DNA reads TGCGCCAGCAGCCAAGATGACCGGGGGAAAGGTGAGCAGTTCTTC. Translation gives CASSQDDRGKGEQFF.